The subject of this entry is one TCR beta chain. The antigen remains unidentified. This entry belongs to a study of identical twins. Study-wide results and limits: Out-of-frame alpha sequences shared by twins were enriched for low generation probability. Reduced insertions were recorded for abundant cord blood beta clonotypes, with no such pattern in memory repertoires.

CDR3 length: 15 amino acids. The V gene's germline CDR1 is SGHTA and CDR2 FQGNSA. Trimming at V came to 4 bases and at J to 2 bases, leaving 4 bases not matched to a gene. A universal primer binding site was introduced by template switching. The final cDNA contained unique molecular identifiers. TCRdb fed the 5' RACE reads into MiXCR, producing one record per CDR3 protein. The sample has about 720,000 distinct CDR3 sequences; under 9% are singletons. The same data also contributed to another study, on yellow fever vaccine responses in identical twins. Per that study: On the reported evidence, twins' vaccine T cell responses seemed partly convergent and partly personalized.

The TCR was taken from a young woman in good health. Sequenced: PBMCs. The J gene is TRBJ2-7, the V gene TRBV7-2; TRBD2 aligns across 11 bases. The CDR3 sequence is CASSSISGGAYEQYF. The CDR3 bases are TGTGCCAGCAGCTCAATTAGCGGGGGGGCCTACGAGCAGTACTTC. The complete variable domain, with remaining parts taken from reference TRBV7-2 and TRBJ2-7, reads GAGVSQSPSNKVTEKGKDVELRCDPISGHTALYWYRQSLGQGLEFLIYFQGNSAPDKSGLPSDRFSAERTGGSVSTLTIQRTQQEDSAVYLCASSSISGGAYEQYFGPGTRLTVT.